The 12 T cell receptor beta chains below all came from one sample that was sequenced in a study of T cell responses to AZD1222 COVID-19 vaccine. Produced via immunoSEQ multiplex PCR; TCRdb's table is partial and in-frame only. The table has nearly 55,000 clones, more than 70% seen once; the top ten hold around 13%. The sequenced sample was peripheral blood, obtained 28 days after the second AZD1222 dose. The receptor source for this set is an adult who received the AZD1222 COVID-19 vaccine.

This clone showed up just once. The CDR3 here is CASSDSGRVTYEQYF. The CDR3 DNA reads as TGTGCCAGTAGTGATAGCGGAAGAGTAACCTACGAGCAGTACTTC. The chain employs TRBV19 and TRBJ2-7, with a tentative D call TRBD2 (6 bases). Between the trimmed V and J ends, which lost 5 bases and 2 bases, there was a span of 16 bases. CDR1 LNHDA and CDR2 SQIVND come from the germline V gene (reference sequence). The CDR3 sequence is 15 residues long.

V gene TRBV14 combines with J gene TRBJ2-1; 10 positions agree with TRBD1. The CDR3 length is 16 residues. Per germline, CDR1 SGHDN and CDR2 FVKESK. After removal of 4 bases from V and 2 bases from J, the junction contained 5 bases not matched to a gene. The CDR3 loop is CASSPLDRGPYNEQFF. CDR3 nucleotides: TGTGCCAGCAGCCCACTAGACAGGGGGCCCTACAATGAGCAGTTCTTC.

As concerns this clone: Other DNA sequences in the same sample also yield this CDR3. The genes are TRBV29-1 and TRBJ2-7, with TRBD1 as a possible D gene (5 bases). The germline CDR1 and CDR2 sequences are SQVTM and ANQGSEA. V was shortened by 4 bases and J by 2 bases, with 12 bases between the two germline ends. The CDR3 has 13 amino acids. DNA of the CDR3: TGCAGCGTTGTAGGGATAGGGGCCTACGAGCAGTACTTC. This translates into CSVVGIGAYEQYF.

This clone was observed a handful of times. J is TRBJ2-2 and V is TRBV6-4, with 8 bases fitting TRBD2. The CDR3 runs to 16 residues. The V segment lost 4 bases and the J segment 0 bases; nucleotides outside the gene matches: 4. CDR1 MRHNA and CDR2 SNTAGT come from the germline V gene. CDR3 sequence: CASSVEAGANTGELFF. The CDR3 bases are TGTGCCAGCAGTGTTGAAGCGGGGGCGAACACCGGGGAGCTGTTTTTT.

The CDR3 DNA reads as TGTGCCAGCCAGGTGGAGAGGAATGAAAAACTGTTTTTT. Protein product: CASQVERNEKLFF. V gene TRBV19 combines with J gene TRBJ1-4, with no clear D. V lost 9 bases and J 5 bases, leaving 13 bases between the germline ends. From germline, CDR1 is LNHDA and CDR2 SQIVND (reference sequence). The CDR3 covers 13 residues.

The CDR3 is CAWSALTGDLTDTQYF. As DNA, the CDR3 is TGTGCCTGGAGTGCCCTGACAGGGGACCTCACAGATACGCAGTATTTT. The V and J genes are TRBV30 and TRBJ2-3; 8 bases are shared with TRBD1. Germline V gene sequence: CDR1 GTSNPN, CDR2 SVGIG (reference sequence). The CDR3 spans 16 residues. Losses at the gene ends were 1 base for V and 2 bases for J; bases not matched to a gene: 8.

The V and J genes are TRBV7-9 and TRBJ2-2; perhaps D is TRBD1 or TRBD2 (5 bases each). V was shortened by 1 base and J by 5 bases, with 11 bases between the two germline ends. The CDR3 covers 15 residues. Germline assignment: CDR1 SEHNR and CDR2 FQNEAQ (reference sequence). The CDR3: CASSLGDPRTGELFF. The CDR3 DNA reads as TGTGCCAGCAGCTTAGGGGACCCGAGGACCGGGGAGCTGTTTTTT.

The rearrangement joins TRBV3-1 (or the pseudogene TRBV3-2) to TRBJ2-5; TRBD2 matches 12 bases. The CDR3 has 17 amino acids. Unmatched junction bases numbered 7, after V lost 1 base and J lost 4 bases. Per germline, CDR1 LGHDT and CDR2 YNNKEL (reference sequence). CDR3 in amino acids: CASSQGLAGALRETQYF. CDR3 nucleotides: TGTGCCAGCAGCCAAGGACTAGCGGGAGCCCTGAGAGAGACCCAGTACTTC.

J is TRBJ2-2 and V is TRBV11-3; either TRBD1 or TRBD2 may fit D (5 bases each). V lost 8 bases and J 1 base, leaving 11 bases between the germline ends. This CDR3 region has 14 residues. From germline, CDR1 is SGHNT and CDR2 YENEEA. The CDR3 DNA sequence: TGTGCCAGCGAGGGGCGGATGAACACCGGGGAGCTGTTTTTT. Its protein product is CASEGRMNTGELFF.

This chain uses TRBV5-6 with TRBJ2-4; D is ambiguous. CDR1 is SGHDT, CDR2 YYEEEE, per germline. The CDR3 totals 15 residues. V was clipped by 0 bases and J by 8 bases, with 15 bases between them. The chain's CDR3 is CASSLANTAVYIQYF. The CDR3 DNA reads TGTGCCAGCAGCTTGGCCAACACGGCGGTGTACATTCAGTACTTC.

The V gene is TRBV11-2, the J gene TRBJ1-2; perhaps TRBD1 as D (5 bases). Germline-derived CDR1 and CDR2 are SGHAT and FQNNGV. The CDR3 runs 15 residues. V lost 0 bases to trimming and J lost 2 bases, with 10 bases between them. The CDR3 coding sequence is TGTGCCAGCAGCTTAGATCTGGGGGGGAACTATGGCTACACCTTC. Translation gives CASSLDLGGNYGYTF.

The chain links TRBV12-3 or TRBV12-4 to TRBJ1-1, with D perhaps matching TRBD1 (5 bases). Trimming removed 6 bases from V and 9 bases from J, with 11 bases in between. CDR3 length: 11 residues. CDR3 protein: CASRESGKAFF. The CDR3 DNA follows: TGTGCCAGCAGAGAGTCAGGGAAAGCTTTCTTT.